Listed below are T cell receptor beta chains from one sample, sequenced in a study of metastatic and nonmetastatic thyroid tumors. TCRdb reprocessed the PCR reads via MiXCR. Of around 20,000 clones listed, around 17% were seen once; the top ten hold about a fifth. The source material was blood. These receptors came from a male donor with papillary thyroid cancer or a benign thyroid nodule (not recorded which). Some clones in this sample may be carry-over from other donors' samples. Each CDR3 is given with its conserved first and last residue. A D gene is named only where the DNA matches it firmly. The size entry is marked missing in some rows and otherwise reads once, few, many or a size class.

clone size	D gene	V gene	J gene	CDR3 DNA	CDR3 protein
NA	NA	TRBV9	TRBJ1-5	TGTGCCAGCAGCTTTGACGGATGCGGGAATCGGCCCCAGCATTTT	CASSFDGCGNRPQHF
few	NA	TRBV6-6	TRBJ1-5	TGTGCCAGCAGTTACAGCTTTAGCAATCAGCCCCAGCATTTT	CASSYSFSNQPQHF
many	TRBD1	TRBV6-5	TRBJ2-5	TGTGCCAGCAGTTACTACTACACAGGGGGCGCGGAGACCCAGTACTTC	CASSYYYTGGAETQYF
many	NA	TRBV5-4	TRBJ2-5	TGTGCCAGCAGCTTAGGGGGAGATGTGGAGACCCAGTACTTC	CASSLGGDVETQYF
many	TRBD1	TRBV18	TRBJ1-4	TGTGCCAGCTCACCAATGACAGGGAACGAAAAACTGTTTTTT	CASSPMTGNEKLFF
many	NA	TRBV9	TRBJ2-2	TGTGCCAGCAGCGCACGTGGCACCGGGGAGCTGTTTTTT	CASSARGTGELFF
many	TRBD1	TRBV2	TRBJ2-7	TGTGCCAGCAGTGAAAGGGGACAGGAGCCCTACGAGCAGTACTTC	CASSERGQEPYEQYF
many	NA	TRBV20-1	TRBJ2-2	TGCAGTACTAAACACCCGGGACTCGCAGCCGGGGAGCTGTTTTTT	CSTKHPGLAAGELFF
many	TRBD1	TRBV18	TRBJ1-5	TGTGCCAGCTCAGACCTGAACAGGGGGAGGGATCCGCCCCAGCATTTT	CASSDLNRGRDPPQHF
many	NA	TRBV29-1	TRBJ2-7	TGCAGCGTTGTTGGGCCCCAATTGCCCTACGAGCAGTACTTC	CSVVGPQLPYEQYF
NA	NA	TRBV12-3/TRBV12-4	TRBJ2-7	TGTGCCAGCATTTTAGGTGGCCTGGGATCAACGGGTGAGCAGTACTTC	CASILGGLGSTGEQYF
NA	TRBD2	TRBV5-1	TRBJ2-3	TGCTCCAGCAGCCACACAGCGGGGGCCACGGATACGCAGTATTTT	CSSSHTAGATDTQYF
medium-sized	TRBD1	TRBV11-2	TRBJ2-2	TGTGCCAGCAGCCCCTCCCGGGACAGACACACCGGGGAGCTGTTTTTT	CASSPSRDRHTGELFF
many	NA	TRBV10-3	TRBJ1-1	TGTGCCATCAGTGGGTCCGGGAACACTGAAGCTTTCTTT	CAISGSGNTEAFF
many	NA	TRBV15	TRBJ2-5	TGTGCCACCAGCAGAGACTGGCAGCTCCAAGAGACCCAGTACTTC	CATSRDWQLQETQYF
few	NA	TRBV6-2/TRBV6-3	TRBJ2-4	TGTGCCAGCAGTTACAGCGCTGTAGTCCTCTCGTTAAACATTCAGTACTTC	CASSYSAVVLSLNIQYF
many	NA	TRBV9	TRBJ1-1	TGTGCCAGCAGCGTAGCGGGAGGGGTTACTGAAGCTTTCTTT	CASSVAGGVTEAFF
many	TRBD1	TRBV19	TRBJ1-2	TGTGCCAGTAAAAAGACAGGGAACTATGGCTACACCTTC	CASKKTGNYGYTF
once	TRBD1	TRBV3-1	TRBJ1-6	TGTGCCAGCAGCACCCAGGGGGGCAGCCTCCACTTT	CASSTQGGSLHF
many	NA	TRBV14	TRBJ2-7	TGTGCCAGCAGCCTTGGAGTCTCCTACGAGCAGTACTTC	CASSLGVSYEQYF
many	NA	TRBV7-9	TRBJ2-4	TGTGCCAGCAGCTTAGCGCACGGAGCTCGTCACTACTTC	CASSLAHGARHYF
many	NA	TRBV30	TRBJ2-5	TGTGCCTGGAGTGGTGTCGCTCGAGAGACCCAGTACTTC	CAWSGVARETQYF
few	TRBD1	TRBV6-4	TRBJ1-2	TGTGCCAGCAGTGACCAGGCAGGGGGCCAAGGCTACACCTTC	CASSDQAGGQGYTF
many	TRBD1	TRBV11-2	TRBJ1-3	TGTGCCAGCAGGAGTGCGGGGACAGGTCGTGGAAACACCATATATTTT	CASRSAGTGRGNTIYF
many	TRBD1	TRBV24-1	TRBJ2-1	TGTGCCACCAGTGATTCCGGGACAGGGTCTTTCAATGAGCAGTTCTTC	CATSDSGTGSFNEQFF
medium-sized	TRBD2	TRBV20-1	TRBJ2-3	TGCAGTGCCCAAGAGCGGGGACATACGCAGTATTTT	CSAQERGHTQYF
many	NA	TRBV24-1	TRBJ2-3	TGTGCCACCAGTGATTTATATAGCGGCGCTAGCACAGATACGCAGTATTTT	CATSDLYSGASTDTQYF
many	NA	TRBV18	TRBJ1-3	TGTGCCAGCTCACCACTGGACTCGGGGGCTGGGGGAAACACCATATATTTT	CASSPLDSGAGGNTIYF
many	NA	TRBV10-3	TRBJ2-7	TGTGCCATCAGTGGGGGCTCCTACGAGCAGTACTTC	CAISGGSYEQYF
few	NA	TRBV6-1	TRBJ2-3	TGTGCCAGCGCAAATCAGGCAGGTGGCACAGATACGCAGTATTTT	CASANQAGGTDTQYF
NA	NA	TRBV30	TRBJ2-3	TGTGCATTCAGCCGGCAAGATACGCAGTATTTT	CAFSRQDTQYF
many	NA	TRBV9	TRBJ2-1	TGTGCCAGCAGCGGACCGGGGGACCCCGGCTATGAGCAGTTCTTC	CASSGPGDPGYEQFF
many	NA	TRBV6-1	TRBJ2-7	TGTGCCGTCGACGAGCAGTACTTC	CAVDEQYF
many	TRBD2	TRBV5-1	TRBJ2-5	TGCGCCAGCAGCTCGGGACTAGCGGGAGTAGAGACCCAGTACTTC	CASSSGLAGVETQYF